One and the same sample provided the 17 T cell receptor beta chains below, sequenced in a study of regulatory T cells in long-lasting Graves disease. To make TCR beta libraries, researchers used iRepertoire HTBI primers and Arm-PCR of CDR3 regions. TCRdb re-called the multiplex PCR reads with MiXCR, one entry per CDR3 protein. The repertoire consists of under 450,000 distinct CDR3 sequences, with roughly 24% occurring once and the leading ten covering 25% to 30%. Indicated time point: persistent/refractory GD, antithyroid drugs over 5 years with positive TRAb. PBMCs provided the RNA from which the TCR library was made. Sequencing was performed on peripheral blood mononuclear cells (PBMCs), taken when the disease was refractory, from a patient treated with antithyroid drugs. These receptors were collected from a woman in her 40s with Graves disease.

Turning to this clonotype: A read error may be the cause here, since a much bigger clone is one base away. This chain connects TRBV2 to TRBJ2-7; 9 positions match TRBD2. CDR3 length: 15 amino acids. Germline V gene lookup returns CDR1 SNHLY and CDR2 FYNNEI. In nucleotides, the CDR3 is TGTGCCAGCAGGCTAAGCGCGGGAGGGGACTACGGGCAGTACTTC. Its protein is CASRLSAGGDYGQYF. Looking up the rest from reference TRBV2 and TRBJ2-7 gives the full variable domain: EPEVTQTPSHQVTQMGQEVILRCVPISNHLYFYWYRQILGQKVEFLVSFYNNEISEKSEIFDDQFSVERPDGSNFTLKIRSTKLEDSAMYFCASRLSAGGDYGQYFGPGTRLTVT.

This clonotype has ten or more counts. The CDR3 DNA is TGTGCCAGCAGCTCCGGGCCTTGTAATAGCAATCAGCCCCAGCATTTT. Protein product: CASSSGPCNSNQPQHF. The chain couples TRBV2 to TRBJ1-5; no reliable D call. The CDR3 is 16 residues long. Germline loops: CDR1 SNHLY, CDR2 FYNNEI. With 6 bases removed from V and 0 bases from J, the gap between germline ends came to 15 bases.

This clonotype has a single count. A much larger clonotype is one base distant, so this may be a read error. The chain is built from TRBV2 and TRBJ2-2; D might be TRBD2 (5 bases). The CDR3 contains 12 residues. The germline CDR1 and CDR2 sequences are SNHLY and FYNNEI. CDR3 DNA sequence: TGTGCCATCCCAAAAGGCACCGGGAAGCTGTTTTTT. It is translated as CAIPKGTGKLFF.

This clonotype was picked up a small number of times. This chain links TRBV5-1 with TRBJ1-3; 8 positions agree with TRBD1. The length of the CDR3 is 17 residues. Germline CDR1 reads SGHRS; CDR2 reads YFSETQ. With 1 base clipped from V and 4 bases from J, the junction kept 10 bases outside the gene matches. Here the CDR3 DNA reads TGCGCCAGCAGCTTGTCGGACAGGGCGGAGAACGGAAACACCATATATTTT. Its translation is CASSLSDRAENGNTIYF.

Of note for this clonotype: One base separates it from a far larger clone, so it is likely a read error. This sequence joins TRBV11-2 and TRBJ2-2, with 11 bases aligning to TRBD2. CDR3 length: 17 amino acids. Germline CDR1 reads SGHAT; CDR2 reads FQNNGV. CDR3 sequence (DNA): TGTGCCAGCAGCTTAGTACTAGCGGGAGTTGAGACCGAGGAGCTGTTTTTT. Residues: CASSLVLAGVETEELFF.

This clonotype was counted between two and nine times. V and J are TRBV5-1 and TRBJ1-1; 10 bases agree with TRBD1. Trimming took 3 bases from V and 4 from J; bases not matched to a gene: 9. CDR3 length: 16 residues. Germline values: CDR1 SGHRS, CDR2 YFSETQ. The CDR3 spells CASSSKTGGPSTEAFF. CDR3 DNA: TGCGCCAGCAGCTCTAAGACAGGGGGCCCTAGCACTGAAGCTTTCTTT. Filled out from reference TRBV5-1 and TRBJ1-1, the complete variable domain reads KAGVTQTPRYLIKTRGQQVTLSCSPISGHRSVSWYQQTPGQGLQFLFEYFSETQRNKGNFPGRFSGRQFSNSRSEMNVSTLELGDSALYLCASSSKTGGPSTEAFFGQGTRLTVV.

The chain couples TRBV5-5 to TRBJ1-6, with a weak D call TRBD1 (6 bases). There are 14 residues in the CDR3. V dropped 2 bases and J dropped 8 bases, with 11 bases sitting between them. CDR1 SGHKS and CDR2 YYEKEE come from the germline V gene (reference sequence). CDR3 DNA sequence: TGTGCCAGCAGCTTTTTGGGGGCGGATTCACCCCTCCACTTT. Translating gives CASSFLGADSPLHF.

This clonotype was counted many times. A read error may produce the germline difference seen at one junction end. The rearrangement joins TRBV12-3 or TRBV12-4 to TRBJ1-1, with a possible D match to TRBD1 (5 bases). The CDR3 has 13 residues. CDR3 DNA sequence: TGTGCCAGCAGCTTAGGTCAGGGAACTGAAGCTTTCTTT. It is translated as CASSLGQGTEAFF.

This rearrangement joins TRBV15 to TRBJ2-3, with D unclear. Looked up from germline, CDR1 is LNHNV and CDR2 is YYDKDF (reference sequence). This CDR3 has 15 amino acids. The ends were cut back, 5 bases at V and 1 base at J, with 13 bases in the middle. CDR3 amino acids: CATSAFNGGTDTQYF. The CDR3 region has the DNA TGTGCCACCAGCGCCTTCAATGGGGGCACAGATACGCAGTATTTT.

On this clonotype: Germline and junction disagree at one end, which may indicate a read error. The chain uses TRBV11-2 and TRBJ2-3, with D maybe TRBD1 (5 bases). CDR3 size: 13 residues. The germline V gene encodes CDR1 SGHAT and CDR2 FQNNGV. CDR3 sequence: CASSFLVTGTQYF. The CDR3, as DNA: TGTGCCAGCAGCTTCCTAGTTACAGGTACGCAGTATTTT.

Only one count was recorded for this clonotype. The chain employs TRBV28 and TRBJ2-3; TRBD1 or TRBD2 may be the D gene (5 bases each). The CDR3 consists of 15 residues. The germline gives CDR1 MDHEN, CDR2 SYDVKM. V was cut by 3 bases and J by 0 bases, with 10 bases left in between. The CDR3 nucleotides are TGTGCCAGCAGTTTGGGTGGGGGAAGCACAGATACGCAGTATTTT. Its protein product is CASSLGGGSTDTQYF.

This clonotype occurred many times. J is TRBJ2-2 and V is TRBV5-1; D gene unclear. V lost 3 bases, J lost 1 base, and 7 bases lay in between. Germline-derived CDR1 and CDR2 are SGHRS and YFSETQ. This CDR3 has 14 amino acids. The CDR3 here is CASSYGRNTGELFF. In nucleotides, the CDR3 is TGCGCCAGCAGCTATGGACGGAACACCGGGGAGCTGTTTTTT.

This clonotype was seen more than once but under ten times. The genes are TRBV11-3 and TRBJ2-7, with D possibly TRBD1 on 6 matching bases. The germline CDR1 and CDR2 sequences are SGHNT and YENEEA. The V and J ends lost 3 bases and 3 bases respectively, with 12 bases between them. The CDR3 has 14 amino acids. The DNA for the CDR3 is TGTGCCAGCAGCTTCTCCCCGGACAGCTACGAGCAGTACTTC. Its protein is CASSFSPDSYEQYF.

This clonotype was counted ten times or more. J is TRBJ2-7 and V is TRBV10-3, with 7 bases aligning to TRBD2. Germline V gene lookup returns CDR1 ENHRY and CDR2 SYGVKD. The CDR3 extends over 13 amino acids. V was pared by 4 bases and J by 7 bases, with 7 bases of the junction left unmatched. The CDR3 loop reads CAISAVTAGEQYF. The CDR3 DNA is TGTGCCATCAGTGCGGTAACAGCGGGAGAGCAGTACTTC.

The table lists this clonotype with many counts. The CDR3 bases are TGTGCCAGCAAGCCCTCGGGACTAGTCTACGAGCAGTACTTC. Translating it yields CASKPSGLVYEQYF. The chain has TRBV27 and TRBJ2-7, with 8 bases that match TRBD2. The ends lost 7 bases at V and 3 bases at J; junction bases unmatched: 8. The CDR3 spans 14 residues. Germline V CDR1 and CDR2: MNHEY, SMNVEV (reference sequence).

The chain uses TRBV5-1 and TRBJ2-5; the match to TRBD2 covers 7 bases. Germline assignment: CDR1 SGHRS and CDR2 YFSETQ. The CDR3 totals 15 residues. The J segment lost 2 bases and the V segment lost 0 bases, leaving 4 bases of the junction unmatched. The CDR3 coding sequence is TGCGCCAGCAGCTTGGTCGCGGGGGTTCAAGAGACCCAGTACTTC. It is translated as CASSLVAGVQETQYF.

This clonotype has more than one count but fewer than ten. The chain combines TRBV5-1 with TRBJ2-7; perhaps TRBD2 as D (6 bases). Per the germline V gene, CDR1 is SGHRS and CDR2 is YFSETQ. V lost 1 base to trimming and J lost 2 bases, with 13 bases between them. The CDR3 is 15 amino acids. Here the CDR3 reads CASSLSSGNAYEQYF. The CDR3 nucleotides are TGCGCCAGCAGCTTGAGTAGCGGTAACGCCTACGAGCAGTACTTC.